The 4 T cell receptor beta chains presented below share a single source sample, sequenced in a study of beta chain features in type 1 diabetes. Overall study findings and caveats: Type 1 diabetes patients had TCRB CDR3s that were shorter (moderately but significantly so) in all four CD4+ subsets.

Sequenced material consisted of expressed TCRB transcripts (all of the isolated RNA was reverse transcribed). Sequenced by immunoSEQ multiplex PCR; TCRdb stores in-frame clones only, minus some. Of tens of thousands of clones in the sample, around 69% were seen once. These receptors' antigens are unknown. The sequenced material came from Tregs from blood. The receptors were gathered from a man younger than 30 with type 1 diabetes.

The V call is TRBV18, the J call TRBJ2-3; D is perhaps TRBD2 (5 bases). Trimming pared 6 bases from V and 2 bases from J, leaving 15 bases between. The germline V gene encodes CDR1 KGHSH and CDR2 LQKENI. This CDR3 is built from 15 residues. CDR3 amino acids: CASSLSGAPTDTQYF. In DNA, the CDR3 is TGTGCCAGCTCGCTAAGCGGCGCCCCCACAGATACGCAGTATTTT.

The V and J genes are TRBV28 and TRBJ2-5; the D is unclear. Trimming pared 6 bases from V and 5 bases from J, leaving 4 bases between. This CDR3 contains 10 residues. Germline lookup yields CDR1 MDHEN and CDR2 SYDVKM. The CDR3 bases are TGTGCCAGCAGCTCCGAGACCCAGTACTTC. As protein: CASSSETQYF.

The sample holds a few counts of this clone. The CDR3 here is CASLGRGTGELFF. The CDR3, as DNA: TGTGCCAGCTTAGGGAGGGGCACCGGGGAGCTGTTTTTT. The chain couples TRBV7-2 to TRBJ2-2, with 7 bases matching TRBD2. Trimming took 8 bases from V and 4 from J; bases not matched to a gene: 4. The germline V gene encodes CDR1 SGHTA and CDR2 FQGNSA. The CDR3 covers 13 residues.

The V gene is TRBV19, the J gene TRBJ2-7; 10 bases map to TRBD1. The CDR3 is 15 amino acids. Germline V lookup: CDR1 LNHDA, CDR2 SQIVND (reference sequence). J was trimmed by 3 bases and V by 2 bases; bases with no gene match: 4. The CDR3 loop is CASSIRGQGIYEQYF. The CDR3 coding sequence is TGTGCCAGTAGTATAAGGGGACAGGGGATCTACGAGCAGTACTTC.